The entry below gives a single T cell receptor beta chain sequence along with its context. The antigen remains unidentified. At one of its ends the junction is not consistent with the germline gene, which may arise from a read error. Primers for the PCR totalled 60 Vbeta and 13 Jbeta. Profiled with immunoSEQ multiplex PCR; TCRdb holds only in-frame clones, not every one. The sample consists of about 76,000 clones, roughly four fifths of them appearing once. The sample comes from a study of cytomegalovirus exposure and HLA in healthy donors. Across the whole study: Unique TCRs from HLA-typed donors, around 79 million of them, were held in an early data release.

The study's findings and limits: Per published accounts, TCR beta sequences correctly predicted the HLA-A and HLA-B alleles of most subjects.

Germline CDR1 reads SSHAT; CDR2 reads FNYEAQ (reference sequence). This CDR3 is 18 amino acids long. The TCR sequence derives from a woman in her thirties in good health and CMV-seronegative. The chain combines TRBV7-7 with TRBJ2-1; the match to TRBD2 covers 9 bases. Sequencing was carried out using PBMCs. The CDR3 spells CASSLKGGDGGRVNEQFF. The CDR3 bases are TGTGCTAGCAGCTTAAAGGGGGGGGATGGCGGGAGGGTCAATGAGCAGTTCTTC.